This is a list of T cell receptor beta chains from one sample in a study of identical twins. Each CDR3 protein gets one entry after TCRdb re-called the 5' RACE reads with MiXCR. The sample gives around 1.7 million distinct CDR3 sequences, around 29% of which show up once; less than 0.35% is in the top ten. Sequencing input: cord blood. These receptor sequences come from a newborn girl in good health. The CDR3 runs from the conserved cysteine through the conserved F or W. Fields, in order: J gene, CDR3 length, V gene, clone size, CDR3 protein. Clone size is given for some rows only: seen once, a few or many times, or a class if the clone is expanded.

TRBJ1-5 | 16 | TRBV6-8 | . | CASSYGQPCVDQPQHF
TRBJ2-7 | 12 | TRBV29-1 | many | CSVTQTGYEQYF
TRBJ2-2 | 12 | TRBV7-8 | . | CASSSGSGELFF
TRBJ1-5 | 15 | TRBV7-2 | . | CASSVKGASNQPQHF
TRBJ2-6 | 17 | TRBV3-1 | . | CASSQDTGGSGANVLTF
TRBJ2-7 | 18 | TRBV11-2 | few | CASSFSPPRGLRSYEQYF
TRBJ2-3 | 15 | TRBV6-1 | few | CASSEPGLAGDTQYF
TRBJ2-3 | 15 | TRBV7-2 | many | CASSLVRGGTDTQYF
TRBJ2-3 | 15 | TRBV20-1 | . | CSARVAYRSTDTQYF
TRBJ2-5 | 15 | TRBV20-1 | few | CSASGRTSGEETQYF
TRBJ1-1 | 14 | TRBV5-1 | few | CASSLEPMNTEAFF
TRBJ2-3 | 15 | TRBV20-1 | few | CSASTPSGNTDTQYF
TRBJ2-1 | 16 | TRBV20-1 | . | CSASPALAGAYNEQFF
TRBJ2-5 | 15 | TRBV27 | . | CASSLGVAGAETQYF
TRBJ2-1 | 16 | TRBV27 | few | CASSQWETSRRDEQFF
TRBJ2-5 | 12 | TRBV6-5 | many | CASSHRGETQYF
TRBJ1-5 | 14 | TRBV7-9 | . | CASSSFESNQPQHF
TRBJ1-1 | 14 | TRBV7-2 | . | CASSRSIDRRDAFF
TRBJ2-2 | 15 | TRBV21-1 | few | CASTIDRANTGELFF
TRBJ2-1 | 15 | TRBV20-1 | . | CSARTGTGEYNEQFF
TRBJ2-1 | 12 | TRBV29-1 | few | CSATSGRNDQFF
TRBJ1-6 | 14 | TRBV2 | few | CASHPEAVNSPLHF
TRBJ2-7 | 14 | TRBV25-1 | . | CASSESEKPYEQYF
TRBJ2-1 | 15 | TRBV7-2 | . | CASRPPGLADNEQFF
TRBJ2-5 | 13 | TRBV20-1 | few | CSALQPPHDEQYF
TRBJ2-3 | 12 | TRBV9 | many | CASSVEADTQYF
TRBJ2-7 | 14 | TRBV4-2 | . | CAGSVGDQSYEQYF
TRBJ1-4 | 11 | TRBV7-2 | . | CASSTGEKLFF
TRBJ1-1 | 17 | TRBV20-1 | . | CSARVKGQGRSNTEAFF
TRBJ2-1 | 14 | TRBV20-1 | once | CSARGQAVLNEQFF
TRBJ2-1 | 16 | TRBV3-1 | . | CASSQEGRGQNNEQFF
TRBJ2-7 | 14 | TRBV28 | few | CASTRGVPSYEQYF
TRBJ1-2 | 17 | TRBV21-1 | . | CASTFSPSPWDYDGYTF
TRBJ1-2 | 14 | TRBV19 | . | CASSREDRRSGYTF
. | 15 | TRBV2 | . | CASGPDRGRMETQYF
TRBJ2-7 | 17 | TRBV4-2 | many | CASSQGSKLAGDYEQYF
TRBJ1-5 | 17 | TRBV7-2 | . | CASSLARWQGENQPQHF
TRBJ2-7 | 17 | TRBV4-1 | . | CASSQIDRGRKSHEQYF
TRBJ1-4 | 14 | TRBV12-3/TRBV12-4 | . | CASTVRRTGEKLFF
TRBJ2-1 | 16 | TRBV7-2 | . | CASSLGRETLGDEQFF
. | 15 | TRBV20-1 | . | CSAREGGKVAETQYF
TRBJ2-7 | 14 | TRBV10-3 | . | CAISESLGISGQYF
. | 17 | TRBV7-6 | . | CASSLAPLAAIYNEQYF
TRBJ2-7 | 15 | TRBV20-1 | . | CSASLWDRERGEQYF
TRBJ2-6 | 18 | TRBV7-2 | few | CASSLVKGALSGANVLTF
TRBJ2-5 | 13 | TRBV4-1 | . | CASSQGLAREQYF
. | 15 | TRBV5-1 | . | CASSSLAGEGETQYF
TRBJ2-4 | 15 | TRBV25-1 | . | CASSRQVADKNIQYF
TRBJ2-1 | 14 | TRBV3-1 | . | CASSRRSAYNEQFF
TRBJ2-7 | 16 | TRBV4-2 | . | CASSQDEGGRSYEQYF
TRBJ1-2 | 15 | TRBV6-5 | . | CASSYSGEIHDGYTF
TRBJ1-2 | 14 | TRBV2 | few | CASQHRQGGYGYTF
TRBJ2-3 | 18 | TRBV6-1 | . | CASSGQGGSPFPTDTQYF
TRBJ1-6 | 17 | TRBV18 | . | CASSPPWGGNYNSPPHF